This TCR beta chain derives from a study of blood T cell repertoires in COVID-19. Only a few counts were recorded for this clone. Here immunoSEQ multiplex PCR was the method, and the copy in TCRdb shows in-frame clones only, minus some. The sample has 200,000 to 250,000 clones, about 85% seen once. Trimming took off 3 bases at V and 11 bases at J, with 23 bases between the two ends. The CDR3 loop spans 16 amino acids. Germline CDR1 reads SGHTA; CDR2 reads FQGNSA. The chain employs TRBV7-2 and TRBJ2-4; tentative D call: TRBD2 (6 bases). The clonotype originates from a man aged 35 to 55 with acute or convalescent COVID-19. The sample was peripheral blood. The CDR3 DNA sequence: TGTGCCAGCAGCTTCCGCGGGATTGGCACCGAGATTTTTCAGTACTTC. Translation gives CASSFRGIGTEIFQYF.